This record concerns one T cell receptor (beta chain) sequence. V was pared by 1 base and J by 3 bases, with 0 bases of the junction left unmatched. There are 14 residues in the CDR3. The V gene's germline CDR1 is SGHAT and CDR2 FQNNGV. This sample was taken from a study of shared clonotypes between healthy human individuals. Each PCR replicate from the sorted subsets contained roughly 210 ng DNA, which is some 32,000 T cell genomes. Clones were read by immunoSEQ multiplex PCR, and TCRdb kept only the in-frame ones, dropping some. The sample contains over 2,000,000 clones, 80% to 95% of which appear only once. CD45RO negativity and positive selection for CCR7 defined naive CD8 cells, a population that excluded terminally differentiated effector memory CD45RA+ cells.

The V call is TRBV11-2, the J call TRBJ2-7; 10 bases are shared with TRBD2. Sequenced sample: naive CD8+ T cells from PBMCs. The sequence was collected from a man between 18 and 35 years old in good health. Some clones in this sample may be carry-over from other donors' samples. DNA of the CDR3: TGTGCCAGCAGCTTAGCTAGCGGGAGCTACGAGCAGTACTTC. Residues: CASSLASGSYEQYF.